This T cell receptor beta chain was captured in a study of TIL therapy for anti-PD-1-resistant metastatic lung cancer. CDR3 size: 15 residues. Germline trimming cut 4 bases from V and 5 bases from J; bases unmatched to any gene: 7. Germline assignment: CDR1 SNHLY and CDR2 FYNNEI. Sequencing used immunoSEQ v3. Sequencing depth was 1.9 million or so read pairs for survey level, roughly 4.5-6.5 million for deep. Data came from immunoSEQ multiplex PCR; TCRdb stores just in-frame clones and leaves some out. The sample has 45,000 to 60,000 clones; 55% to 75% are singletons. Findings and caveats of the study: Treatment-naive, never-smoker and oncogene-addicted patients were overrepresented in this highly selected cohort.

Time point indicated: pre-treatment sample, taken before nivolumab and TIL therapy. Most excised metastases sampled were pleural nodules or supraclavicular lymph nodes. Progressing patients received lymphodepletion, expanded TIL infusion and IL-2. Enrollment ran from October 2017 to early 2020. Worth noting for this clone: Its target is not known.

The receptor comes from a person between 25 and 80 years old with non-small cell lung cancer. The J gene is TRBJ1-4, the V gene TRBV2; 7 nucleotides align to TRBD1. The sequencing here drew on tumor tissue, taken at baseline. The CDR3 sequence: CASSVGQVKNEKLFF. The CDR3 bases are TGTGCCAGCAGTGTTGGACAGGTTAAAAATGAAAAACTGTTTTTT.